Presented here are 19 T cell receptor beta chains from one specimen sequenced in a study of shared clonotypes between healthy human individuals. Assay: immunoSEQ multiplex PCR; the TCRdb copy retains only in-frame clones and omits some. The table has roughly 2,500,000 clones, approximately 94% seen once. Sequencing used naive CD4+ T cells from PBMCs. Subset given: CD45RA+ positively selected. The receptors come from a man aged 18 to 35 in good health. Some clones in this sample may be carry-over from other donors' samples.

The chain couples TRBV7-2 to TRBJ2-1; 13 bases agree with TRBD2. V lost 5 bases and J lost 6; bases outside the gene matches: 4. Germline V lookup: CDR1 SGHTA, CDR2 FQGNSA. This CDR3 has 15 residues. In nucleotides, the CDR3 is TGTGCCAGCAGCGACCGGACTAGCGGGAGCAATGAGCAGTTCTTC. It specifies CASSDRTSGSNEQFF.

J is TRBJ2-6 and V is TRBV18; possibly TRBD2 for D (7 bases). Germline V CDR1 and CDR2: KGHSH, LQKENI. V shed 3 bases and J shed 10 bases, with 25 bases lying between them. The length of the CDR3 is 18 residues. The CDR3 nucleotides read TGTGCCAGCTCACCTTCATCCTCCCCGGGGGGCGCCGGTAACGTCCTGACTTTC. Translating gives CASSPSSSPGGAGNVLTF.

The chain is built from TRBV30 and TRBJ1-2; D uncertain. This CDR3 is 16 amino acids long. Trimming took off 5 bases at V and 1 base at J, with 20 bases between the two ends. CDR1 and CDR2 (germline): GTSNPN, SVGIG (reference sequence). The CDR3 bases are TGTGCCTGGGGTCCGTATAGGCGCTTAAATAACTATGGCTACACCTTC. Its translation: CAWGPYRRLNNYGYTF.

The chain couples TRBV10-3 to TRBJ2-1; TRBD1 matches at 10 bases. Looked up from germline, CDR1 is ENHRY and CDR2 is SYGVKD. This CDR3 has 16 residues. The V and J ends lost 6 bases and 5 bases, in that order; junction bases with no gene match: 10. The CDR3 nucleotides are TGTGCCATCAGCAAGTCGTGGGACAGGGGAGACAATGAGCAGTTCTTC. This encodes CAISKSWDRGDNEQFF.

V is TRBV2 and J is TRBJ2-5, with D possibly being TRBD2 (6 bases). Trimming cost V 4 bases and J 2 bases, with 14 bases left between them. Germline V CDR1 and CDR2: SNHLY, FYNNEI. The CDR3 runs 15 residues. CDR3 loop: CASSGYRGFQETQYF. CDR3 DNA: TGTGCCAGCAGTGGGTACCGGGGGTTTCAAGAGACCCAGTACTTC.

This chain joins TRBV5-1 and TRBJ2-3; the match to TRBD2 covers 11 bases. Germline V lookup: CDR1 SGHRS, CDR2 YFSETQ. V trimming: 4 bases; J trimming: 4 bases; junction bases outside the gene matches: 8. This CDR3 comprises 16 residues. CDR3 bases: TGCGCCAGCAGCGGCCGTAGCGGGAGGGGCGCAGATACGCAGTATTTT. This sequence encodes CASSGRSGRGADTQYF. The whole variable domain, remainder taken from reference TRBV5-1 and TRBJ2-3, is KAGVTQTPRYLIKTRGQQVTLSCSPISGHRSVSWYQQTPGQGLQFLFEYFSETQRNKGNFPGRFSGRQFSNSRSEMNVSTLELGDSALYLCASSGRSGRGADTQYFGPGTRLTVL.

The V gene is TRBV5-4, the J gene TRBJ2-7; 8 bases match TRBD2. The CDR3 loop spans 15 amino acids. With V trimmed by 6 bases and J by 7 bases, 15 bases remained unmatched. The germline V gene encodes CDR1 SGHNT and CDR2 YYREEE (reference sequence). The DNA of the CDR3 is TGTGCCAGCAACCTGGCGGGAGCGGGAGATAGAGAGCAGTACTTC. Its translation is CASNLAGAGDREQYF. Based on the CDR3 plus reference TRBV5-4 and TRBJ2-7, the full variable domain is ETGVTQSPTHLIKTRGQQVTLRCSSQSGHNTVSWYQQALGQGPQFIFQYYREEENGRGNFPPRFSGLQFPNYSSELNVNALELDDSALYLCASNLAGAGDREQYFGPGTRLTVT.

This chain connects TRBV4-3 to TRBJ2-1, with 13 nucleotides matching TRBD2. V lost 4 bases, J lost 7 bases, and 7 bases stayed unmatched. CDR1 and CDR2 (germline): LGHNA, YSLEER. The CDR3 contains 16 residues. CDR3 nucleotides: TGCGCCAGCAGCCGCTCCACTAGCGGGAGGGCGAATGAGCAGTTCTTC. Translated: CASSRSTSGRANEQFF.

The chain uses TRBV5-1 and TRBJ1-4; the match to TRBD1 covers 7 bases. Germline loops: CDR1 SGHRS, CDR2 YFSETQ. J lost 8 bases, V lost 0 bases, and 10 bases had no gene match. This CDR3 spans 16 amino acids. The CDR3 DNA reads TGCGCCAGCAGCTTGGTGGGAGACAGGGTGGGAGAAAAACTGTTTTTT. Its protein product is CASSLVGDRVGEKLFF.

As to this clone: This same CDR3 is encoded by further DNA sequences in the sample. This chain links TRBV5-1 with TRBJ2-2; a possible D gene is TRBD2 (6 bases). CDR3 length equals 16 residues. CDR1 SGHRS and CDR2 YFSETQ come from the germline V gene. The germline V and J ends were trimmed by 4 bases and 2 bases, with 15 bases remaining between them. The DNA for the CDR3 is TGCGCCAGCAGCCCCGTTGGGGGGAGTAACACCGGGGAGCTGTTTTTT. This sequence encodes CASSPVGGSNTGELFF.

This rearrangement joins TRBV27 to TRBJ2-7; D not certain. CDR1 and CDR2 from the germline V gene are MNHEY and SMNVEV (reference sequence). Trimming stripped 8 bases from V and 0 bases from J, with 14 bases between. There are 14 residues in the CDR3. CDR3 sequence: CASSVVASSYEQYF. The CDR3 DNA is TGTGCCAGCTCAGTGGTAGCCTCCTCCTACGAGCAGTACTTC.

The rearrangement joins TRBV6-5 to TRBJ2-2; weak D call: TRBD1 (5 bases). V lost 6 bases to trimming and J lost 2 bases, with 13 bases between them. The germline V gene encodes CDR1 MNHEY and CDR2 SVGAGI. The CDR3 runs 15 residues. Here the CDR3 reads CASSLDSFNTGELFF. Here the CDR3 DNA reads TGTGCCAGCAGCTTAGACAGCTTTAACACCGGGGAGCTGTTTTTT.

Notes on this clone: This sample also contains other DNA sequences that code for the same CDR3. J is TRBJ2-1 and V is TRBV7-2; no reliable D call. V lost 1 base, J lost 6 bases, and 7 bases lay in between. The CDR3 runs to 13 residues. CDR1 is SGHTA, CDR2 FQGNSA, per germline. DNA of the CDR3: TGTGCCAGCAGCTTAGAGCTGGGCAATGAGCAGTTCTTC. Amino acids: CASSLELGNEQFF.

In regard to this clone: Within the sample, other DNA sequences also encode this same CDR3. The V and J genes are TRBV9 and TRBJ2-5; tentatively, D is TRBD2 (6 bases). The V end lost 2 bases, the J end lost 1 base, and 9 bases lay between the germline ends. Germline V gene sequence: CDR1 SGDLS, CDR2 YYNGEE. The CDR3 is made up of 14 amino acids. CDR3 bases: TGTGCCAGCAGCGTGGTAGCGGCCCAAGAGACCCAGTACTTC. It encodes CASSVVAAQETQYF.

V and J are TRBV28 and TRBJ2-5; 11 nucleotides agree with TRBD2. After removal of 7 bases from V and 2 bases from J, the junction contained 6 bases not matched to a gene. CDR1 MDHEN and CDR2 SYDVKM come from the germline V gene. The CDR3 loop spans 15 amino acids. The CDR3 coding sequence is TGTGCCAGCACCCTTAGCGGGAGGGATCAAGAGACCCAGTACTTC. Residues: CASTLSGRDQETQYF.

V and J are TRBV7-3 and TRBJ2-3; D possibly matches TRBD1 or TRBD2 (6 bases each). Trimming pared 5 bases from V and 3 bases from J, leaving 18 bases between. The V gene's germline CDR1 is SGHTA and CDR2 FQGTGA. The CDR3 runs 16 residues. The CDR3, as DNA: TGTGCCAGCAGCCTATTGGGGGGCAGTAGGACAGATACGCAGTATTTT. This sequence encodes CASSLLGGSRTDTQYF.

The chain is built from TRBV9 and TRBJ2-3; either TRBD1 or TRBD2 may fit D (5 bases each). Trimming shortened V by 3 bases and J by 6 bases, and 23 bases separated the two germline ends. CDR3 size: 17 residues. CDR1 and CDR2 (germline): SGDLS, YYNGEE. CDR3 sequence: CASSAGISSGATDTQYF. The DNA for the CDR3 is TGTGCCAGCAGCGCCGGAATTTCGTCCGGGGCGACTGATACGCAGTATTTT.

The chain combines TRBV7-2 with TRBJ1-2; D gene ambiguous. CDR3 length equals 13 residues. The V gene's germline CDR1 is SGHTA and CDR2 FQGNSA. Trimming removed 5 bases from V and 6 bases from J, with 13 bases in between. In nucleotides, the CDR3 is TGTGCCAGCAGCCGCCTAGTAGCGGATGGCTACACCTTC. Translation gives CASSRLVADGYTF.

This rearrangement joins TRBV10-3 to TRBJ2-5, with 8 bases aligning to TRBD1. With V trimmed by 8 bases and J by 2 bases, 7 bases remained unmatched. The CDR3 extends over 14 amino acids. The V gene's germline CDR1 is ENHRY and CDR2 SYGVKD. The CDR3 coding sequence is TGTGCCATCCGGACAGGGAGATCACAAGAGACCCAGTACTTC. This sequence encodes CAIRTGRSQETQYF.